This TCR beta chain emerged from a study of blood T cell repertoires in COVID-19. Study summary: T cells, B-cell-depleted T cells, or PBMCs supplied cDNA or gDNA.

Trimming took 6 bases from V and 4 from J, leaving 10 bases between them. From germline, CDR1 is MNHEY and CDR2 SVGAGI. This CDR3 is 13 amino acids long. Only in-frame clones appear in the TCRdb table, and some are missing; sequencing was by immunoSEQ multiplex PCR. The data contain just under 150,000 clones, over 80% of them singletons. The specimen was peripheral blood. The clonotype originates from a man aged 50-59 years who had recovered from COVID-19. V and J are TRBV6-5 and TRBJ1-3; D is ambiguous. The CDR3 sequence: CASRVSGGNTIYF. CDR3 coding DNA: TGTGCCAGCAGGGTCTCCGGGGGAAACACCATATATTTT.